This TCR beta chain was retrieved from a study of blood T cell repertoires in COVID-19. Study-wide background: Italy, Spain and the United States were the sources of the convalescent and acute COVID-19 samples. From T cells, B-cell-depleted T cells, or PBMCs came the material, which was cDNA or gDNA.

In the original workflow: Estimation of nucleated cell counts was performed using reference gene primer amplification. The table came from immunoSEQ multiplex PCR; TCRdb's copy has only in-frame clones and leaves some out. V, J and clone size are those of that table, while D and trimming were read from the DNA. The sample carries about 74,000 clones, 70% to 90% recorded once. The CDR3 covers 14 residues. CDR1 SGHTA and CDR2 FQGNSA come from the germline V gene. V gave up 3 bases and J gave up 4 bases, with 9 bases separating them. Sequenced sample: peripheral blood. The receptor was isolated from an elderly woman with acute or convalescent COVID-19. V usage is TRBV7-2 and J usage is TRBJ1-4; unclear D gene. DNA of the CDR3: TGTGCCAGCAGCTTTCCTCCTCGTAATGAAAAACTGTTTTTT. It translates to CASSFPPRNEKLFF.